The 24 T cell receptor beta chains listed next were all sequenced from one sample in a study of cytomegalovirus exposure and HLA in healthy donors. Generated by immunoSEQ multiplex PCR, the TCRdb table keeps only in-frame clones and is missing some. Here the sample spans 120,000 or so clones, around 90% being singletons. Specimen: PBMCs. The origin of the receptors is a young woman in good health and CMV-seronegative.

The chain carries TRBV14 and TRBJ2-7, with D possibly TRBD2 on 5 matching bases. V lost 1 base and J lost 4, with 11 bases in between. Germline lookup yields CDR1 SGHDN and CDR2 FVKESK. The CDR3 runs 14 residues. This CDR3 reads CASSQVTSRYEQYF. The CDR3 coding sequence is TGTGCCAGCAGCCAAGTTACTAGTAGGTACGAGCAGTACTTC.

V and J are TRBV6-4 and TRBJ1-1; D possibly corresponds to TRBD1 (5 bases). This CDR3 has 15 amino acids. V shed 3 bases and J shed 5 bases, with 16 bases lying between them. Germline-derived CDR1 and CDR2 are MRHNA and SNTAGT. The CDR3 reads CASSDDSGGITEAFF. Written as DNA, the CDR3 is TGTGCCAGCAGTGATGACAGTGGGGGGATAACTGAAGCTTTCTTT.

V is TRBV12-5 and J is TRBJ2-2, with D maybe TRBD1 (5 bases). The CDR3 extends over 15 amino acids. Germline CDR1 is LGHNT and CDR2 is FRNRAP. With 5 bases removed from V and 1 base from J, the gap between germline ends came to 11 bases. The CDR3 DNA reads TGTGCTAGTGGTACCGGTACAGGGAACACCGGGGAGCTGTTTTTT. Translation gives CASGTGTGNTGELFF.

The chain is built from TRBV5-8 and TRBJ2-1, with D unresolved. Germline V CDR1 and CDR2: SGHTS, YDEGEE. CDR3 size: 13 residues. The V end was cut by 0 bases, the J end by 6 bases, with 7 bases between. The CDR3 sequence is CASSLGPSNEQFF. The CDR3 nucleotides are TGTGCCAGCAGCTTGGGGCCCAGCAATGAGCAGTTCTTC.

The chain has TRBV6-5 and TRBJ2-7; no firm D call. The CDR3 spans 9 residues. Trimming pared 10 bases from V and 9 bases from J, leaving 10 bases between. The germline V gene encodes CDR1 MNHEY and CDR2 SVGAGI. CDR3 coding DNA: TGTGCCATGACGACGGGGCAGTACTTC. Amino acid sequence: CAMTTGQYF.

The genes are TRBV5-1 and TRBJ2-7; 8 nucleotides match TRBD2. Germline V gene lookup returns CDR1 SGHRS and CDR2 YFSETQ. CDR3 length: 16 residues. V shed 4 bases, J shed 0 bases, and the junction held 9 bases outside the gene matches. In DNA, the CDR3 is TGCGCCAGCAGCACGGGGGGGCCGGGGGGCTCCTACGAGCAGTACTTC. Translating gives CASSTGGPGGSYEQYF.

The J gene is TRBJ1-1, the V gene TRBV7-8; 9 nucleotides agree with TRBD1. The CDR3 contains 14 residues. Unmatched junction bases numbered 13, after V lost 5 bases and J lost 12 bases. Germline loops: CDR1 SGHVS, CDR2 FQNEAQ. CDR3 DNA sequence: TGTGCCAGCAGCCGCCGCCGGGACAGGGTTTGGTCTTTCTTT. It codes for CASSRRRDRVWSFF.

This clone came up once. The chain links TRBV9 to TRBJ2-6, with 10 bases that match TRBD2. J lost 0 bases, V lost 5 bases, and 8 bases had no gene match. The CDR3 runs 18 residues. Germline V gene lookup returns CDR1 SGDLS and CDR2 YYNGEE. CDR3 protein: CASSHLAGVRSGANVLTF. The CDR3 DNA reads TGTGCCAGCAGTCATCTAGCGGGGGTTCGCTCTGGGGCCAACGTCCTGACTTTC.

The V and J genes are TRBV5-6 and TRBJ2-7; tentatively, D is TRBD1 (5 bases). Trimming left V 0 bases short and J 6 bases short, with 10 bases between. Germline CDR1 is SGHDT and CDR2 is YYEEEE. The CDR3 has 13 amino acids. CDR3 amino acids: CASSLGQKIEQYF. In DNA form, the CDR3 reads TGTGCCAGCAGCTTGGGACAGAAGATCGAGCAGTACTTC.

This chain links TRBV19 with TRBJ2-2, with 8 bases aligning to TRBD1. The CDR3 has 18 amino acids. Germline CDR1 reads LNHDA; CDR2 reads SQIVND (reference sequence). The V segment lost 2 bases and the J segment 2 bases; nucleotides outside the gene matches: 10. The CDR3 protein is CASSITRSRGLNTGELFF. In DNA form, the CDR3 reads TGTGCCAGTAGTATAACACGGAGCAGGGGGCTTAACACCGGGGAGCTGTTTTTT.

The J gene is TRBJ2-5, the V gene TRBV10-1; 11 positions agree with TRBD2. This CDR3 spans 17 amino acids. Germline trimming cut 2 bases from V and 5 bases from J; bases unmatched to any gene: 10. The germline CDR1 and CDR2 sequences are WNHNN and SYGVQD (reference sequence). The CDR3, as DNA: TGCGCCAGCAGTGAGCGACTAGCGGGACGGGGTACGGAGACCCAGTACTTC. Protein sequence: CASSERLAGRGTETQYF.

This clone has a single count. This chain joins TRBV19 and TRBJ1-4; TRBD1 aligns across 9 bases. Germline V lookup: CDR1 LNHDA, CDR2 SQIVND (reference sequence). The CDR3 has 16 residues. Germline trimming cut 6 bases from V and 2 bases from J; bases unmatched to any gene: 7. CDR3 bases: TGTGCCAGTAGGTTACAGGGGGCCAGGACTAATGAAAAACTGTTTTTT. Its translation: CASRLQGARTNEKLFF.

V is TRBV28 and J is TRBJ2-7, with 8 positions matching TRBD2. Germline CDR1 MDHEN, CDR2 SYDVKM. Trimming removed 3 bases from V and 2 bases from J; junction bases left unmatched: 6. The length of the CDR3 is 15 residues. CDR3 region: CASSFLRTSPYEQYF. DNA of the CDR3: TGTGCCAGCAGTTTTCTAAGGACTAGCCCCTACGAGCAGTACTTC. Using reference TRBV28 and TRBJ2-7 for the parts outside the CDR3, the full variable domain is DVKVTQSSRYLVKRTGEKVFLECVQDMDHENMFWYRQDPGLGLRLIYFSYDVKMKEKGDIPEGYSVSREKKERFSLILESASTNQTSMYLCASSFLRTSPYEQYFGPGTRLTVT.

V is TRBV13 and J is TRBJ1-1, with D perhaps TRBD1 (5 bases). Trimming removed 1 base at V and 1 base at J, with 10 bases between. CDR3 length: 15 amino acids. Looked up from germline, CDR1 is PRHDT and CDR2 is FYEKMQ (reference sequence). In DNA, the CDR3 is TGTGCCAGCAGCTTAGAAAGTAGGGGGAACACTGAAGCTTTCTTT. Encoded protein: CASSLESRGNTEAFF.

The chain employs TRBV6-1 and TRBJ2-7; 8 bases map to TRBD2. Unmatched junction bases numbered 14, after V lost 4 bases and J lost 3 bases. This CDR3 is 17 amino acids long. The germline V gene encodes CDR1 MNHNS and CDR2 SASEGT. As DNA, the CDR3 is TGTGCCAGCAGTGGGCGAGGGTGGGGTCTAGCGGGCTACGAGCAGTACTTC. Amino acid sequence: CASSGRGWGLAGYEQYF.

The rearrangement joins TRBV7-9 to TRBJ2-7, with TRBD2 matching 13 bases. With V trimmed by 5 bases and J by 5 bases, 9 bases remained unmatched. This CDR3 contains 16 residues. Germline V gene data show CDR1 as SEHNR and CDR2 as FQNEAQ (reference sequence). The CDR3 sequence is CASSRTSGGAPHEQYF. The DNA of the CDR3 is TGTGCCAGCAGCAGGACTAGCGGGGGAGCTCCTCACGAGCAGTACTTC. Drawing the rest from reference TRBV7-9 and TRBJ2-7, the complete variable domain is DTGVSQNPRHKITKRGQNVTFRCDPISEHNRLYWYRQTLGQGPEFLTYFQNEAQLEKSRLLSDRFSAERPKGSFSTLEIQRTEQGDSAMYLCASSRTSGGAPHEQYFGPGTRLTVT.

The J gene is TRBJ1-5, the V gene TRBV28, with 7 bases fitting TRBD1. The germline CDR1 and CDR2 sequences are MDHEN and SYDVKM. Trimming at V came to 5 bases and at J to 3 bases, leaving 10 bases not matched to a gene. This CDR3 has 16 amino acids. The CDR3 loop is CASSQHPGTDNQPQHF. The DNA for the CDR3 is TGTGCCAGCAGTCAACACCCCGGGACAGACAATCAGCCCCAGCATTTT.

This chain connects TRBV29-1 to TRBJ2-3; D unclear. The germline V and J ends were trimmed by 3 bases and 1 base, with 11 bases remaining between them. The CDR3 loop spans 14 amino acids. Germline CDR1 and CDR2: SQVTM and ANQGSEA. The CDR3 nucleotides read TGCAGCGTTGAGGCTAGAGACGGCACAGATACGCAGTATTTT. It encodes CSVEARDGTDTQYF.

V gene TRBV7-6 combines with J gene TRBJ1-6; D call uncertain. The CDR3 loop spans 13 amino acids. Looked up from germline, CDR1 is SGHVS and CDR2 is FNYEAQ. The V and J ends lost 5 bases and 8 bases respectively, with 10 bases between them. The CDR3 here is CASSPIPDSPLHF. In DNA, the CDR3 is TGTGCCAGCAGCCCTATACCGGATTCACCCCTCCACTTT.

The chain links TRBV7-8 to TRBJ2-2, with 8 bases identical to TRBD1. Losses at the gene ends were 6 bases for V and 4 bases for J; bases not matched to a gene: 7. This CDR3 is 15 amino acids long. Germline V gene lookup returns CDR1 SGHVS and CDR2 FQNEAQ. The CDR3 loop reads CASRYDRGGTGELFF. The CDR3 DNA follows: TGTGCCAGCAGATACGACAGGGGAGGCACCGGGGAGCTGTTTTTT.

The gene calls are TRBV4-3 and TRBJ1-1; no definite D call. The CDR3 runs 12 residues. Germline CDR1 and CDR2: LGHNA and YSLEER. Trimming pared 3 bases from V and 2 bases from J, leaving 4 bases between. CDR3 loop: CASSQANTEAFF. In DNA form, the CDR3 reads TGCGCCAGCAGCCAGGCCAACACTGAAGCTTTCTTT.

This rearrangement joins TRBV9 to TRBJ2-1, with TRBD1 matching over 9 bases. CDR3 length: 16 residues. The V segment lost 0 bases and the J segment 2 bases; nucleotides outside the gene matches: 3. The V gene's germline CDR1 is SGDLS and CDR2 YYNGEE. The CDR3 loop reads CASSVGTGATYNEQFF. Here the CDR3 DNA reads TGTGCCAGCAGCGTAGGGACAGGGGCCACCTACAATGAGCAGTTCTTC.

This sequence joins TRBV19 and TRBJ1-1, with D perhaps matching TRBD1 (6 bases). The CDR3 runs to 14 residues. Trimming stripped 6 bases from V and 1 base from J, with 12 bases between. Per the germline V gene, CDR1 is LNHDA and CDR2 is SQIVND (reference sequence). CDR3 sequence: CASRTPGQNTEAFF. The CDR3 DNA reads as TGTGCCAGTAGGACACCGGGACAGAACACTGAAGCTTTCTTT.

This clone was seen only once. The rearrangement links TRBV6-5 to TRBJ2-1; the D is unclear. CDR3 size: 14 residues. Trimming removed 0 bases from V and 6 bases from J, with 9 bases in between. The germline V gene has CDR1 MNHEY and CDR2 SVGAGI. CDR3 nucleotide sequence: TGTGCCAGCAGTTACTCGGGCCGGCGCAATGAGCAGTTCTTC. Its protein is CASSYSGRRNEQFF.